The 8 T cell receptor beta chains below were found in one sample sequenced in a study of cytomegalovirus exposure and HLA in healthy donors. Vbeta (60) and Jbeta (13) primers were used in the PCR. Generated by immunoSEQ multiplex PCR, the TCRdb table keeps only in-frame clones and is missing some. The data hold about 200,000 clones, with around 88% observed a single time. Specimen: PBMCs. All receptors come from a man in his forties or fifties in good health and CMV-seropositive.

Turning to this clone: The junction departs from germline at one end; a sequencing error may be responsible. This chain links TRBV29-1 with TRBJ2-6; perhaps TRBD1 as D (5 bases). The germline V gene has CDR1 SQVTM and CDR2 ANQGSEA. The CDR3 sequence is 15 residues long. The CDR3 spells CSVAGRPSGANGLTF. CDR3 coding DNA: TGCAGCGTCGCCGGCCGACCCTCTGGGGCCAACGGCCTGACTTTC.

The chain is built from TRBV9 and TRBJ2-1; possible D gene TRBD2, 6 bases. Per the germline V gene, CDR1 is SGDLS and CDR2 is YYNGEE. V was shortened by 3 bases and J by 4 bases, with 14 bases between the two germline ends. The CDR3 contains 15 residues. The DNA of the CDR3 is TGTGCCAGCAGCGGCGGGACTCGTCAATACAATGAGCAGTTCTTC. Its translation: CASSGGTRQYNEQFF.

This chain uses TRBV18 with TRBJ2-7; 8 bases agree with TRBD1. The length of the CDR3 is 13 residues. CDR1 KGHSH and CDR2 LQKENI come from the germline V gene. Trimming cost V 6 bases and J 5 bases; bases outside gene matches: 6. The CDR3 loop reads CASSDRGQDEQYF. The CDR3 nucleotides read TGTGCCAGCTCCGACAGGGGTCAAGACGAGCAGTACTTC.

The V gene is TRBV29-1, the J gene TRBJ1-2, with D possibly matching TRBD1 (6 bases). V lost 1 base, J lost 7 bases, and 16 bases lay in between. CDR1 and CDR2 from the germline V gene are SQVTM and ANQGSEA. The CDR3 covers 14 residues. For the CDR3, the DNA is TGCAGCGTTGAAGGTGGGGGCGGGTCTGGTGGCTACACCTTC. This gives the protein CSVEGGGGSGGYTF.

This clone has just a few counts. The DNA of the CDR3 is TGCGCCAGCAGCTGGGGAACCGGGAACGAGCAGTACTTC. It encodes CASSWGTGNEQYF. The rearrangement joins TRBV5-1 to TRBJ2-7; TRBD2 might be the D (5 bases). The CDR3 totals 13 residues. V was clipped by 3 bases and J by 5 bases, with 12 bases between them. Per germline, CDR1 SGHRS and CDR2 YFSETQ.

J is TRBJ1-2 and V is TRBV19, with 10 bases matching TRBD1. There are 15 residues in the CDR3. CDR1 LNHDA and CDR2 SQIVND come from the germline V gene (reference sequence). The V and J ends lost 7 bases and 3 bases, in that order; junction bases with no gene match: 8. The CDR3 nucleotides read TGTGCCAGTAAAGGACTCGGACAGGGGGACTATGGCTACACCTTC. This encodes CASKGLGQGDYGYTF.

The rearrangement links TRBV10-3 to TRBJ2-7; D ambiguous. V gave up 4 bases and J gave up 2 bases, with 6 bases separating them. Germline V gene data show CDR1 as ENHRY and CDR2 as SYGVKD. This CDR3 spans 12 amino acids. The CDR3 reads CAISGGAYEQYF. CDR3 in DNA: TGTGCCATCAGTGGCGGAGCCTACGAGCAGTACTTC.

V usage is TRBV5-5 and J usage is TRBJ2-7; 13 bases align to TRBD2. Germline loops: CDR1 SGHKS, CDR2 YYEKEE (reference sequence). The V gene end was trimmed by 6 bases and the J gene end by 3 bases; junction bases not matched to a gene: 6. This CDR3 comprises 15 residues. The CDR3 here is CASTQGLAGNYEQYF. CDR3 nucleotide sequence: TGTGCCAGCACCCAGGGACTAGCGGGGAACTACGAGCAGTACTTC. The full variable domain, in which reference TRBV5-5 and TRBJ2-7 provide the parts outside the CDR3, is DAGVTQSPTHLIKTRGQQVTLRCSPISGHKSVSWYQQVLGQGPQFIFQYYEKEERGRGNFPDRFSARQFPNYSSELNVNALLLGDSALYLCASTQGLAGNYEQYFGPGTRLTVT.